The 16 T cell receptor beta chains given below trace back to one sample, sequenced in a study of blood T cells in healthy people across ages (dated by TCRdb to the mid-2010s). The library was produced with 5' RACE. Sequencing was performed on an Illumina HiSeq 2500. The second PCR ran for roughly 7 to 12 cycles and used a J-beta primer mix along with a sample-barcoded 5' primer. TCRdb trimmed the raw reads at Q25, called clones with MiXCR and kept productive beta chains. Rows matching on CDR3 protein sequence are summarized as one entry with the most common DNA and genes. For this sample there are hundreds of thousands of distinct CDR3 sequences; 20% to 30% appear just once. The ten biggest clones cover roughly 9% of the sample. The sample was also reused in another study, on T cells of mothers and their children.

The sample taken for sequencing was blood. The origin of the receptors is a boy between 10 and 17 years old in good health.

CDR3 DNA: TGTGCCAGCAGTCGGACAGGGGACAGCACAGATACGCAGTATTTT. Residues: CASSRTGDSTDTQYF. The chain has TRBV25-1 and TRBJ2-3, with 9 positions matching TRBD1. Germline values: CDR1 MGHDK, CDR2 SYGVNS. The V gene end was trimmed by 5 bases and the J gene end by 0 bases; junction bases not matched to a gene: 3. The CDR3 runs 15 residues.

This clonotype has more than one count but fewer than ten. The chain carries TRBV7-2 and TRBJ2-1; D might be TRBD1 (6 bases). TRBJ2-7 explains the end of the DNA better; the J call may be wrong. The CDR3 extends over 15 amino acids. CDR1 is SGHTA and CDR2 is FQGNSA in the germline V gene. For the CDR3, the DNA is TGTGCCAGCAGCTTTCCTTCGACAGGCTCCTACGAGCAGTACTTC. Encoded protein: CASSFPSTGSYEQYF.

V is TRBV6-6 and J is TRBJ2-4; D could derive from TRBD1 or TRBD2 (6 bases each). Germline-derived CDR1 and CDR2 are MNHNY and SVGAGI (reference sequence). The V gene lost 0 bases and the J gene lost 1 base, with 13 bases spanning the gap. This CDR3 has 17 residues. The CDR3 DNA reads TGTGCCAGCAGTTACTCGAGGGGGGCTAAGGCCAAAAACATTCAGTACTTC. Protein sequence: CASSYSRGAKAKNIQYF.

The gene calls are TRBV6-5 and TRBJ1-1; D is unclear. Germline CDR1 reads MNHEY; CDR2 reads SVGAGI. The CDR3 is made up of 17 amino acids. The V end was cut by 0 bases, the J end by 5 bases, with 19 bases between. CDR3 coding DNA: TGTGCCAGCAGTTACTCGACTCGGGCAGGTCTGGGGACTGAAGCTTTCTTT. Translation: CASSYSTRAGLGTEAFF.

The chain couples TRBV3-1 to TRBJ2-1; 9 bases are shared with TRBD2. Germline trimming cut 4 bases from V and 0 bases from J; bases unmatched to any gene: 7. The CDR3 has 17 amino acids. The germline V gene has CDR1 LGHDT and CDR2 YNNKEL (reference sequence). CDR3 region: CASSLTSGGSSYNEQFF. The DNA of the CDR3 is TGTGCCAGCAGCCTGACTAGCGGTGGGAGCTCCTACAATGAGCAGTTCTTC.

In this sample, this clonotype turned up a few times. V and J are TRBV13 and TRBJ2-5, with D perhaps TRBD2 (5 bases). The closer fit of TRBJ2-1 to the DNA end suggests the J call may be wrong. Germline-derived CDR1 and CDR2 are PRHDT and FYEKMQ (reference sequence). The CDR3 is made up of 15 amino acids. CDR3 sequence: CASSLTELVIDEQFF. The CDR3, as DNA: TGTGCCAGCAGCTTAACAGAACTAGTCATAGATGAGCAGTTCTTC.

V usage is TRBV5-1 and J usage is TRBJ2-1; D is possibly TRBD1 (6 bases). This CDR3 comprises 13 residues. The V end was cut by 4 bases, the J end by 12 bases, with 17 bases between. Germline V gene data show CDR1 as SGHRS and CDR2 as YFSETQ. CDR3 loop: CASSQNRDPGQFF. As DNA, the CDR3 is TGCGCCAGCAGCCAAAACAGGGACCCGGGGCAGTTCTTC.

This clonotype was picked up many times. The J gene is TRBJ2-5, the V gene TRBV28; D may be TRBD2 (6 bases). The CDR3 has 13 residues. Germline assignment: CDR1 MDHEN and CDR2 SYDVKM. V was cut by 9 bases and J by 5 bases, with 16 bases left in between. Here the CDR3 reads CASVSGGEETQYF. The CDR3 DNA reads as TGTGCCAGTGTATCAGGCGGGGAGGAGACCCAGTACTTC.

The chain carries TRBV19 and TRBJ1-1; 7 bases line up with TRBD1. With V trimmed by 8 bases and J by 1 base, 13 bases remained unmatched. The CDR3 spans 16 residues. CDR1 and CDR2 from the germline V gene are LNHDA and SQIVND (reference sequence). In DNA form, the CDR3 reads TGTGCCAGTGGACCGGGGGGACAGAGAACGAACACTGAAGCTTTCTTT. It specifies CASGPGGQRTNTEAFF.

Only a few counts were recorded for this clonotype. The chain is built from TRBV12-3 or TRBV12-4 and TRBJ1-1; 9 bases match TRBD1. The V gene end was trimmed by 7 bases and the J gene end by 5 bases; junction bases not matched to a gene: 11. There are 15 residues in the CDR3. The CDR3 here is CASISWGQGRTEAFF. The CDR3 nucleotides read TGTGCCAGCATTAGTTGGGGACAGGGACGTACTGAAGCTTTCTTT.

This clonotype has a handful of counts. V gene TRBV14 combines with J gene TRBJ2-7, with D possibly TRBD2 on 5 matching bases. The ends were cut back, 4 bases at V and 2 bases at J, with 18 bases in the middle. This CDR3 region has 16 residues. Germline values: CDR1 SGHDN, CDR2 FVKESK. CDR3: CASSPGSGLLPYEQYF. The DNA for the CDR3 is TGTGCCAGCAGCCCGGGGAGCGGCTTACTCCCCTACGAGCAGTACTTC.

The rearrangement joins TRBV7-2 to TRBJ1-4; possibly TRBD1 for D (5 bases). Germline V gene lookup returns CDR1 SGHTA and CDR2 FQGNSA. Trimming shortened V by 5 bases and J by 5 bases, and 15 bases separated the two germline ends. This CDR3 is built from 15 residues. In DNA, the CDR3 is TGTGCCAGCAGCCCCCGTCGGGGCGAGAATGAAAAACTGTTTTTT. Translated: CASSPRRGENEKLFF. The full variable domain, completed using reference TRBV7-2 and TRBJ1-4, is GAGVSQSPSNKVTEKGKDVELRCDPISGHTALYWYRQSLGQGLEFLIYFQGNSAPDKSGLPSDRFSAERTGGSVSTLTIQRTQQEDSAVYLCASSPRRGENEKLFFGSGTQLSVL.

This clonotype was seen many times. The J gene is TRBJ1-2, the V gene TRBV7-9, with TRBD1 matching 8 bases. CDR1 and CDR2 from the germline V gene are SEHNR and FQNEAQ (reference sequence). Losses at the gene ends were 0 bases for V and 8 bases for J; bases not matched to a gene: 5. The CDR3 spans 14 residues. The CDR3 protein is CASSLAPGQGGYTF. CDR3 nucleotide sequence: TGTGCCAGCAGCTTAGCGCCTGGACAGGGAGGCTACACCTTC.

The V and J genes are TRBV20-1 and TRBJ2-5; 9 bases are a match to TRBD1. The J call may be wrong; the DNA end is better matched by TRBJ2-1. CDR3 size: 14 residues. Germline V CDR1 and CDR2: DFQATT, SNEGSKA (reference sequence). For the CDR3, the DNA is TGCAGTGCTTCCCGGGACAGGGCTAACAATGAGCAGTTCTTC. Translation: CSASRDRANNEQFF.

This chain joins TRBV7-9 and TRBJ2-3; 8 bases are a match to TRBD1. Germline CDR1 reads SEHNR; CDR2 reads FQNEAQ (reference sequence). The V and J ends lost 1 base and 2 bases, in that order; junction bases with no gene match: 5. The CDR3 totals 16 residues. This CDR3 is CASSLGQGKVTDTQYF. The CDR3 DNA reads TGTGCCAGCAGCTTAGGACAGGGGAAGGTCACAGATACGCAGTATTTT.

The chain couples TRBV27 to TRBJ2-1; TRBD2 matches 11 bases. The CDR3 sequence is 15 residues long. V dropped 1 base and J dropped 8; count of bases not matched to a gene: 4. The germline V gene has CDR1 MNHEY and CDR2 SMNVEV (reference sequence). CDR3 loop: CASSLYLAGGDEQFF. The CDR3 nucleotides are TGTGCCAGCAGTTTATATCTAGCGGGAGGCGATGAGCAGTTCTTC.